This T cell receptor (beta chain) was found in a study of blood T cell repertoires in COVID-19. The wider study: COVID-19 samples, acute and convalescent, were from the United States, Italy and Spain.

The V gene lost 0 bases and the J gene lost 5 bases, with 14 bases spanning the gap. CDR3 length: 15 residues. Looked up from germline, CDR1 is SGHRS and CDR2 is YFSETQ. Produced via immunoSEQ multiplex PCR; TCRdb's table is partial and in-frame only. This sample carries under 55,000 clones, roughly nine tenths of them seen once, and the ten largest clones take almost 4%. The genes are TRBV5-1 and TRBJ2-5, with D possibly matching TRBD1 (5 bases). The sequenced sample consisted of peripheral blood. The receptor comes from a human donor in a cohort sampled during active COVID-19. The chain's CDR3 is CASSLGRAFWETQYF. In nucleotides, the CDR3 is TGCGCCAGCAGCTTGGGCAGGGCATTTTGGGAGACCCAGTACTTC.